Below, 3 T cell receptor beta chains from the same sample are listed, as sequenced in a study of blood T cell repertoires in COVID-19. Sequencing used immunoSEQ multiplex PCR; TCRdb keeps in-frame clones, though not all of them. The table has some 97,000 clones, just over 90% seen once. The sequenced sample consisted of peripheral blood. Source of these receptors: a man between 45 and 60 years old with active COVID-19.

This sequence joins TRBV7-6 and TRBJ1-3, with unresolved D. The V end was cut by 5 bases, the J end by 1 base, with 12 bases between. Looked up from germline, CDR1 is SGHVS and CDR2 is FNYEAQ. The CDR3 runs to 15 residues. CDR3 in DNA: TGTGCCAGCAGCCCGATGGGAGGGTCTGGAAACACCATATATTTT. Encoded protein: CASSPMGGSGNTIYF.

This clone has a handful of counts. The gene calls are TRBV28 and TRBJ1-2; D is unclear. Trimming removed 8 bases at V and 8 bases at J, with 15 bases between. CDR1 is MDHEN and CDR2 is SYDVKM in the germline V gene. The CDR3 is 12 amino acids. CDR3 coding DNA: TGTGCCAGCCGGGAGGACTCGTGGGGCTACACCTTC. It yields the protein CASREDSWGYTF.

A single count supports this clone. The chain is built from TRBV4-1 and TRBJ2-5; 7 nucleotides align to TRBD1. The ends lost 3 bases at V and 1 base at J; junction bases unmatched: 5. The length of the CDR3 is 15 residues. Germline V gene sequence: CDR1 MGHRA, CDR2 YSYEKL. The CDR3 is CASSQLDRAQETQYF. The CDR3 coding sequence is TGCGCCAGCAGCCAGCTAGACAGGGCCCAAGAGACCCAGTACTTC.